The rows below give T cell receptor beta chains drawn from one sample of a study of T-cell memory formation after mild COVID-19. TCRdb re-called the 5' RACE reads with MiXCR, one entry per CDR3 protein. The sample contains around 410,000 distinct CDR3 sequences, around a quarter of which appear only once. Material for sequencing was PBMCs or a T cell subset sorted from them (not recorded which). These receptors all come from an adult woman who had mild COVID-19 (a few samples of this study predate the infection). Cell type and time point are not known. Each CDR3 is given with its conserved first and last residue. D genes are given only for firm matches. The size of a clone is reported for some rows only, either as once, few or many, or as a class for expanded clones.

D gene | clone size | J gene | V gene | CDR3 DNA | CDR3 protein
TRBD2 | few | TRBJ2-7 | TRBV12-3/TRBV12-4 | TGTGCCAGCAGGGACTTAGCGGGGGACGAGCAGTACTTC | CASRDLAGDEQYF
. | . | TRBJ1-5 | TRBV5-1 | TGCGCCAGCAGCTTGACGGGTTTAGGCAATCAGCCCCAGCATTTT | CASSLTGLGNQPQHF
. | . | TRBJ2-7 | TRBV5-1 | TGCGCCAGCAGCACCGGCAACGAGCAGTACTTC | CASSTGNEQYF
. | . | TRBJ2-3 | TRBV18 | TGTGCCAGCTCACTTGGGGCCCACAGGGCCACAGATACGCAGTATTTT | CASSLGAHRATDTQYF
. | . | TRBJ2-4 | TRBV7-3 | TGTGCCAGCAGCTTACAGGGTGAGGGCATTCAGTACTTC | CASSLQGEGIQYF
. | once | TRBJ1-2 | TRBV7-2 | TGTGCCAGCAGAGCCCCAGGTTTGGGAGGGCATGGCTACACCTTC | CASRAPGLGGHGYTF
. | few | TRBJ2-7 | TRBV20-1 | TGCAGTGCTAGCCGTCGAGGGCAGGGCCACGAGCAGTACTTC | CSASRRGQGHEQYF
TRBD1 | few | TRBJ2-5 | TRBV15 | TGTGCCACACGGGACAGTTCAGGGGAGACCCAGTACTTC | CATRDSSGETQYF
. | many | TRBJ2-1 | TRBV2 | TGTGCCAGCGGGACCTACAATGAGCAGTTCTTC | CASGTYNEQFF
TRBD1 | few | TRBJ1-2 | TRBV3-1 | TGTGCCAGCAGCCACAGGGGACAGGGTGATGGAGGCTACACCTTC | CASSHRGQGDGGYTF
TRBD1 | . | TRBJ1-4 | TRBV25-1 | TGTGCCAGCAGTCCGCTGACAGGGGGGACTGAAAAACTGTTTTTT | CASSPLTGGTEKLFF
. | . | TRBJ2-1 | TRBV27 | TGTGCCAGCAGCCGGACAGCAGATGAGCAGTTCTTC | CASSRTADEQFF
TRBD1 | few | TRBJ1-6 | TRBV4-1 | TGCGCCAGCAGCCAAGATCCGGACAGGCGGAATTCACCCCTCCACTTT | CASSQDPDRRNSPLHF
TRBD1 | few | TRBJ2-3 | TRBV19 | TGTGCCAGTAGTTACTCTCGGCTCGTGGGACAGGGGTTTTGGGATACGCAGTATTTT | CASSYSRLVGQGFWDTQYF
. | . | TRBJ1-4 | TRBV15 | TGTGCCACCAGCCCTAAGGCGGAGGGGGCTAATGAAAAACTGTTTTTT | CATSPKAEGANEKLFF
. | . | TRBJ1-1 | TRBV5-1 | TGCGCCAGCAGCTTGGGGGGCGACGGTGAAGCTTTCTTT | CASSLGGDGEAFF
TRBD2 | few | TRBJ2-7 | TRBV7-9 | TGTGCCAGCAGCCTGGGACTAGCGGGAGGGCCCCCGTACGAGCAGTACTTC | CASSLGLAGGPPYEQYF
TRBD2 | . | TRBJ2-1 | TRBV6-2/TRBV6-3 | TGTGCCAGCTTGCAGAGCGGGAGAAGAGGAAATGAGCAGTTCTTC | CASLQSGRRGNEQFF
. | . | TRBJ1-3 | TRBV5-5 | TGTGCCAGCAGCTTGGGGCTTGGGAACTCTGGAAACACCATATATTTT | CASSLGLGNSGNTIYF
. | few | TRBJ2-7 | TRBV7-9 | TGTGCCAGCAGCTCTTGGGGACACTCGACCGCGTCCTACGAGCAGTACTTC | CASSSWGHSTASYEQYF
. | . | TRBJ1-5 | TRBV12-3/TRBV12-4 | TGTGCCAGCAGTTCCCTGGGACGGCAGTATAGCAATCAGCCCCAGCATTTT | CASSSLGRQYSNQPQHF
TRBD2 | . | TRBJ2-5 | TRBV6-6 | TGTGCCAGCGGGGAGGGCGCCTCCCAAGAGACCCAGTACTTC | CASGEGASQETQYF
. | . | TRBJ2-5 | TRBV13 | TGTGCCAGCTCCTGGGGCACAGGGAAACAAGAGACCCAGTACTTC | CASSWGTGKQETQYF
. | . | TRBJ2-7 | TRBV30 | TGTGCCTGGACCCCCGCTAGGGGAACATACGAGCAGTACTTC | CAWTPARGTYEQYF
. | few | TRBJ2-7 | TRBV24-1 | TGTGCCACCAGTGATTCCGAGACAGGCTACGAGCAGTACTTC | CATSDSETGYEQYF
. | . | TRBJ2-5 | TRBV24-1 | TGTGCCACCAGTGCCACTCTGGACCGCGCCCAAGAGACCCAGTACTTC | CATSATLDRAQETQYF
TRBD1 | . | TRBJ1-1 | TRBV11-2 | TGTGCCAGCAGCTTAGAGCCAGGGGGTGAAGCTTTCTTT | CASSLEPGGEAFF
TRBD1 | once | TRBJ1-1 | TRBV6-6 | TGTGCCAGCAGCAGGGGACAGGGTAACATGAACACTGAAGCTTTCTTT | CASSRGQGNMNTEAFF
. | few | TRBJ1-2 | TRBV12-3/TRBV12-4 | TGTGCCAGCACTCTCGGGGGCTCAGTCTATGGCTACACCTTC | CASTLGGSVYGYTF
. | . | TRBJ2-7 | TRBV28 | TGTGCCAGCAGACCTGACTCCAGCGGACCTTACGAGCAGTACTTC | CASRPDSSGPYEQYF
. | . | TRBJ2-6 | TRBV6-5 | TGTGCCAGCAGTTACTCGCCCAGGGGATTCTCTGGGGCCAACGTCCTGACTTTC | CASSYSPRGFSGANVLTF
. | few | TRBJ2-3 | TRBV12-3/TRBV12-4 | TGTGCCAGCAGTTTAGGGGAGTGGGGTACGCAGTATTTT | CASSLGEWGTQYF
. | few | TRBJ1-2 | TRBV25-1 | TGTGCCAGCAGTGGGCAGGGATGGATCATCTATGGCTACACCTTC | CASSGQGWIIYGYTF
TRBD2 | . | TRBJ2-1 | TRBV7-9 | TGTGCCGTCCGAGTCGTAGCGGGAATCAGCTCCTACAATGAGCAGTTCTTC | CAVRVVAGISSYNEQFF
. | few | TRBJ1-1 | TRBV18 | TGTGCCAGCTCACCGGACGGACCGAACACTGAAGCTTTCTTT | CASSPDGPNTEAFF
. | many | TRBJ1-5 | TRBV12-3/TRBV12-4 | TGTGCCAGCGCACCGGGATTCAATCAGCCCCAGCATTTT | CASAPGFNQPQHF
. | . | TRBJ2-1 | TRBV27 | TGTGCCAGCAGTTTAGGCCCGGCCTTGTACAATGAGCAGTTCTTC | CASSLGPALYNEQFF
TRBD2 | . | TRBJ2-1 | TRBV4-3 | TGCGCCAGCAGCCAAGATCTATTAAGTAGCGGGAGAACCGGCTCCTACAATGAGCAGTTCTTC | CASSQDLLSSGRTGSYNEQFF
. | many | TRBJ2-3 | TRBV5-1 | TGCGCCAGCAGCTTGGAAGACAGTTATAAAGGGGATACGCAGTATTTT | CASSLEDSYKGDTQYF
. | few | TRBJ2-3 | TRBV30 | TGTGCCTTATCACCGGGTGTCAGGGCACTGACAGATACGCAGTATTTT | CALSPGVRALTDTQYF
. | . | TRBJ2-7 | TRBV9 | TGTGCCAGCAGCTTTGCCGCGGAGGGGAGCTCCTACGAGCAGTACTTC | CASSFAAEGSSYEQYF
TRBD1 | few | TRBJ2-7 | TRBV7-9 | TGTGCCAGCAGCTTAGGATTCGGACAGGGGGGATTCCACGAGCAGTACTTC | CASSLGFGQGGFHEQYF
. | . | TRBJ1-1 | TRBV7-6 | TGTGCCAGCAGCTTAGCGCGGGGAATGGGCACTGAAGCTTTCTTT | CASSLARGMGTEAFF
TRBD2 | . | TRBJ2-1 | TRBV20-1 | TGCAGTGCCCTGACTAGCGGGAGTGTCAATGAGCAGTTCTTC | CSALTSGSVNEQFF
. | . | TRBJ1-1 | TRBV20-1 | TGCAGTGCTAGAGATATAAAAATGGTGATGCAGGGGAACCTGAACACTGAAGCTTTCTTT | CSARDIKMVMQGNLNTEAFF
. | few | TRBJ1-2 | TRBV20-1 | TGCAGTGCTAGGGTTCGGGGAGACTATGGCTACACCTTC | CSARVRGDYGYTF
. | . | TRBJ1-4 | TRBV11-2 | TGTGCCAGCAGCTCTGCCAATGCGGAAAATGAAAAACTGTTTTTT | CASSSANAENEKLFF
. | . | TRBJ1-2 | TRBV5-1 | TGCGCCAGCAGCTCGACGACGGGAAACTATGGCTACACCTTC | CASSSTTGNYGYTF
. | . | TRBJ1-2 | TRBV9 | TGTGCCAGCAGCGTAGGAGGGGGGCGAGGCCTGACTGGCTACACCTTC | CASSVGGGRGLTGYTF
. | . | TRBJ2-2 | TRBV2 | TGTGCCAGCAGGCTACTAGGGAACACCGGGGAGCTGTTTTTT | CASRLLGNTGELFF
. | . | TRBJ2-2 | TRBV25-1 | TGTGCCAGCAGTGACGACCTTTGGGAGCTGTTTTTT | CASSDDLWELFF
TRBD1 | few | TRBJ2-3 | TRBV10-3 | TGTGCCATCAGTGTACCCCGGGACAGTACAGATACGCAGTATTTT | CAISVPRDSTDTQYF
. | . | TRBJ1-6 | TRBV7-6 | TGTGCCAGCAGCTTAGCGGGTGGCAGGGGAGTGTCACCCCTCCACTTT | CASSLAGGRGVSPLHF
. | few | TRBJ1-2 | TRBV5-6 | TGTGCCAGCAGCTTGGCCAACAGCTATGGCTACACCTTC | CASSLANSYGYTF
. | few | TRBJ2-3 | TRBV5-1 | TGCGCCAGCACCCATGACTACGATACGCAGTATTTT | CASTHDYDTQYF
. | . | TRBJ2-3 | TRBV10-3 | TGTGCCATCAGTGAGTCTGGCAGGGCGAGCACAGATACGCAGTATTTT | CAISESGRASTDTQYF
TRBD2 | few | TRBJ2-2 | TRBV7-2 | TGTGCCAGCAGCACAACTAGCGGGTCCACCGGGGAGCTGTTTTTT | CASSTTSGSTGELFF